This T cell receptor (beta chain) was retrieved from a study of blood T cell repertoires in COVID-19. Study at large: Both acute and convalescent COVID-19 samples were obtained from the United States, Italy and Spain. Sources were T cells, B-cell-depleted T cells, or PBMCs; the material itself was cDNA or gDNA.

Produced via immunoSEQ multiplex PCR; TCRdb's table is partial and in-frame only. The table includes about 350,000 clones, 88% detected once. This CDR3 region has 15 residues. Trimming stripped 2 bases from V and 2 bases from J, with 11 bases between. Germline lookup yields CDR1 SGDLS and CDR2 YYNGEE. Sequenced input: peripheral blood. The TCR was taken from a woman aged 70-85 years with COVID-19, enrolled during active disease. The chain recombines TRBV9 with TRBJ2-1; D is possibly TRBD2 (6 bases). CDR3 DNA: TGTGCCAGCAGCGTCCAAGCGGGCCCCTACAATGAGCAGTTCTTC. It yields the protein CASSVQAGPYNEQFF.